This TCR beta chain was identified during a study of T cells in Graves' hyperthyroidism and ophthalmopathy. In the case of this clonotype: Its antigen is unknown.

This CDR3 is built from 16 residues. Germline V gene sequence: CDR1 MNHNS, CDR2 SASEGT. The V and J ends lost 0 bases and 1 base, in that order; junction bases with no gene match: 4. Study outcomes and limitations: Among clonotypes expanded in thyroid above 0.001, most were also found in blood. Model output signaled ophthalmopathy a median 6.5 months ahead of onset.

Amplified regions were TCR beta CDR3 sequences from RNA transcripts. The study used the HTBI primer set for a first-round RT-PCR of the TCR CDR3. One entry per CDR3 protein, called by TCRdb with MiXCR from the multiplex PCR reads. The sample records about 410,000 distinct CDR3 sequences, roughly 14% being singletons. Source material: blood. The rearrangement uses TRBV6-1 and TRBJ2-7; 9 bases are shared with TRBD2. The sequence was obtained from a man aged 18 to 30 with Graves' ophthalmopathy. CDR3 coding DNA: TGTGCCAGCAGTGAAGCACCGCTAGCGGGGTCCTACGAGCAGTACTTC. It is translated as CASSEAPLAGSYEQYF.